The present T cell receptor (beta chain) was sequenced within a study of shared clonotypes between healthy human individuals (dated by TCRdb to 2018 to 2020). Context from the whole study: A few men and two women, aged 18 to 49 years, made up the cohort. To increase sequencing depth and limit assay-specific biases, different laboratories used diverse techniques to prepare libraries and sequence TCR repertoires. Each donor's leukapheresis produced roughly between about 0.9 and 9.5 billion PBMCs. To estimate repertoire size and how much clonotype sharing occurs between individuals, the study deeply sequenced the blood TCR repertoires of 5 or 6 healthy adults. For each donor, three plates each were used for CD4 naive and CD4 memory, two plates were used for CD8 naive, and one plate was used for CD8 memory.

The germline V gene supplies CDR1 SQVTM and CDR2 ANQGSEA. The CDR3 covers 17 residues, taking in both the cysteine and the phenylalanine. The entry retains the CDR3 DNA only, 51 bases that are in frame from base 1. Trimming removed 8 bases from V and 2 bases from J; the gene matches leave 19 bases unexplained. Results the study describes overall, beyond this receptor: When several donors were compared, the shared fraction of clonotypes was approximately 5% for naive CD4, about 4% for naive CD8, about 2.5% for memory CD4, and 0.4% for memory CD8. Because the study included only a small number of donors, the genetic and exposure-history diversity represented was limited. Rarefaction of sorted-subset datasets indicated incomplete sequencing despite the large sequencing depth. Pairwise subsampling led to the expectation that sequencing depth would affect the degree of clonotype sharing among donors. Naive subsets generally had larger estimated clonotype richness than memory subsets did. Sampling was limited to blood, and TCR repertoires in tissue likely differ from TCR repertoires in blood. Compared with non-shared clonotypes, clonotypes shared by all four sorted-subset donors had higher generation probabilities.

As concerns this clone: Its antigen has not been determined. Base qualities are not provided; no much larger clone lies one nucleotide away.

Healthy HIV-negative adults with no recently reported acute infections or vaccinations were included as donors. Every donor was a Caucasian adult living in Nashville, Tennessee, USA. Magnetic negative selection was used to enrich CD4+ T cells, after which naive cells were positively selected on CD45RA and the negative fraction became the memory subset. Blood was obtained by leukapheresis, after which PBMCs were separated by Ficoll-Histopaque density gradient centrifugation and cryopreserved in liquid nitrogen vapor phase. Analytical flow cytometry was used to check the purity and quantity of every magnetically sorted T cell population. Each sorted fraction had its genomic DNA isolated and then quantified by UV absorbance on a Nanodrop 2000c. TCR CDR3 regions were amplified from genomic DNA by multiplex PCR using the deep immunoSEQ assay. Genomic DNA extracted from each cell subset was distributed evenly over all wells of several immunoSEQ 96-well plates, and each plate served as one replicate. Each replicate PCR for sorted subsets received around 210 ng genomic DNA, equal to tens of thousands of T cell genomes. Purified libraries were quantified with a Qubit 3.0 fluorometer, sized on a Bioanalyzer 2100, and re-quantified with the KAPA Library Quantification kit. Every immunoSEQ 96-well plate was sequenced on a separate single-read 150-cycle Illumina NextSeq 550 flow cell. The study's own analysis went as follows. Because only junctional sequences without quality scores were contained in the immunoSEQ output, filtering matching that applied to full-length reads could not be performed. To assign V/J genes and CDR3, sequences were annotated using PyIR, a Python wrapper for IgBLAST v1.9, with IMGT germline references. Reads were filtered out if the reads had weak V/J assignments (E-value above 1e-6), no CDR3, stop codons, out-of-frame junctions, or ambiguous translated residues. V3J clonotypes were defined as sequences sharing the same inferred V gene, J gene, and CDR3 amino acid sequence. To compute the percentage overlap between repertoires, the number of shared unique clonotypes was divided by the size of the smaller repertoire. Three approaches were used to assess repertoire richness: RTK rarefaction, the Chao1 estimator, and Recon v2.1 estimates of unobserved clonotypes. Generation probabilities for all TCRbeta clonotypes obtained by the gDNA method from a handful of donors were computed using OLGA. This is the immuneACCESS table as TCRdb keeps it, with only in-frame sequences that have V and J called. A part of the clones is gone; compared with another copy, unresolved V genes explain less than half, and the rest is unexplained. That table gives V, J and clone size, and the DNA gave D and trimming. Within this sample are approximately 1.5 million clones, with 98% of them counted one time only. Approximately 0.44% of the sample is held by the ten biggest clonotypes.

The clonotype comes from a young man in good health. The chain couples TRBV29-1 to TRBJ2-7, with TRBD2 identical over 9 junction bases. The sequenced sample consisted of naive CD4+ T cells sorted from blood. This specimen's cell subset or site label, per the study, means: CD45RA+ positively selected. For the CDR3, the sequence is CSLWGLAHHHLAYEQYF. The nucleotides read TGCAGCCTATGGGGACTAGCCCACCACCATCTAGCCTACGAGCAGTACTTC.